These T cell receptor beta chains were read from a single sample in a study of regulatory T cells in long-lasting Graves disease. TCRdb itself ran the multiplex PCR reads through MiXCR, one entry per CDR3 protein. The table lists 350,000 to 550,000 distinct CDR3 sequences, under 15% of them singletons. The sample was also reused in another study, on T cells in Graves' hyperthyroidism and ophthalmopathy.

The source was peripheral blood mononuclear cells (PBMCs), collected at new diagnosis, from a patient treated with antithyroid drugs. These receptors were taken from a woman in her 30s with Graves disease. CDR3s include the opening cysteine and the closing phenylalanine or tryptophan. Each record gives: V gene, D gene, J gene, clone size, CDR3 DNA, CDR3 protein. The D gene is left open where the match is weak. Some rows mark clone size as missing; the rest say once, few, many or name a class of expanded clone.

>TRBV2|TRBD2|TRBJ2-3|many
TGTGCCAGCAGTAGCCTAGCGGGCCCTTCAGGTACGCAGTATTTT
CASSSLAGPSGTQYF
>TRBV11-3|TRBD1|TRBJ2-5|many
TGTGCCAGCTCCCCCTGGGGGACAGTGCAAGAGACCCAGTACTTC
CASSPWGTVQETQYF
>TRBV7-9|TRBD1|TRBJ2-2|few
TGTGCCAGCAGCTCCCAAGACAGGGAATTGTCCGGGGAGCTGTTTTTT
CASSSQDRELSGELFF
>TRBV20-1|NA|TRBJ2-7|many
TGCAGTGCCAAAACAGGGTCCTACGAGCAGTACTTC
CSAKTGSYEQYF
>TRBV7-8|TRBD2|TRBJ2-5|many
TGTGCCAGCAGCTTAAGGACTAGCGTTGAGACCCAGTACTTC
CASSLRTSVETQYF
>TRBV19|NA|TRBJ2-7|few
TGTGCCAGTAGTATACGACAGGAATCTACGGACGAGCAGTACTTC
CASSIRQESTDEQYF
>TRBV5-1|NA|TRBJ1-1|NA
TGCGCCAGCAGTTTTGACGCATCCGTGAACACTGAAGCTTTCTTT
CASSFDASVNTEAFF
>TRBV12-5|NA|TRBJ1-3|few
TGTGCCGTAGCAGACAGGACTGGAAACACCATATATTTT
CAVADRTGNTIYF
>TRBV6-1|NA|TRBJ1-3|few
TGTGCCATCTCTCCGAGTAGGACTGGAAACACCATATATTTT
CAISPSRTGNTIYF
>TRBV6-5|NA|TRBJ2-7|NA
TGTGCCAGCAGTTACTCGGGTACAGGTTCGGGAGAGCAGTACTTC
CASSYSGTGSGEQYF
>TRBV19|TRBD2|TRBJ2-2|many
TGTGCCAGTAGTTCCTTAGCGGGAGGGCCCACCGGGGAGCTGTTTTTT
CASSSLAGGPTGELFF
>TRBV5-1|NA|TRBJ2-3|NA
TGCGCCAGCAGCTCCACCGGTTCCTTTAGAATAGATACGCAGTATTTT
CASSSTGSFRIDTQYF
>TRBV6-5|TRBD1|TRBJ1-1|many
TGTGCCAGCAGTTTCTCGGGACAGACGATTGGTGAAGCTTTCTTT
CASSFSGQTIGEAFF
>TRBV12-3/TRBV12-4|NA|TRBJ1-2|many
TGTGCCAGCAGGCTATCCCCACATGGCTACACCTTC
CASRLSPHGYTF